The 12 T cell receptor beta chains below come from one sample, sequenced in a study of beta chain features in type 1 diabetes. The entirety of the isolated RNA underwent reverse transcription, so expressed TCRB transcripts were sequenced. The repertoire was sequenced with immunoSEQ multiplex PCR; TCRdb's copy has only in-frame clones and lacks some. The top ten hold about 0.64% of the sample, which has 400,000 or so clones, 9.6% seen once. Study outcomes and limitations: In all four CD4+ subsets, TCRB CDR3 length was significantly, moderately reduced in type 1 diabetes.

These TCRs are of unknown antigen specificity. The specimen was central memory CD4+ T cells from blood. Receptor source: a man aged 25-45 years with type 1 diabetes.

This clone has a handful of counts. The genes are TRBV10-3 and TRBJ2-5; D is unresolved. V lost 6 bases and J lost 4, with 12 bases in between. Germline assignment: CDR1 ENHRY and CDR2 SYGVKD. This CDR3 is 13 amino acids long. This CDR3 is CAISRKPGETQYF. DNA for the CDR3: TGTGCCATCAGCAGAAAACCAGGAGAGACCCAGTACTTC.

J is TRBJ2-5 and V is TRBV19; 7 bases align to TRBD2. The V gene's germline CDR1 is LNHDA and CDR2 SQIVND (reference sequence). V was pared by 1 base and J by 7 bases, with 9 bases of the junction left unmatched. The CDR3 spans 15 residues. Here the CDR3 DNA reads TGTGCCAGTAGTATAGGCCAGCGGGGCCCGGGGACCCAGTACTTC. The encoded protein is CASSIGQRGPGTQYF.

The J gene is TRBJ2-1, the V gene TRBV7-2; D not certain. Germline CDR1 SGHTA, CDR2 FQGNSA. The CDR3 has 15 residues. With 2 bases removed from V and 5 bases from J, the gap between germline ends came to 13 bases. The DNA of the CDR3 is TGTGCCAGCAGCTTAACGTACGATATGAACAATGAGCAGTTCTTC. Its protein is CASSLTYDMNNEQFF.

This clone was detected only a few times. The V and J genes are TRBV29-1 and TRBJ2-1; 11 positions agree with TRBD2. Germline values: CDR1 SQVTM, CDR2 ANQGSEA. Germline trimming cut 7 bases from V and 4 bases from J; bases unmatched to any gene: 6. The CDR3 runs to 14 residues. Here the CDR3 DNA reads TGCAGCGCACGGACTAGCGGGTCATACAATGAGCAGTTCTTC. Protein product: CSARTSGSYNEQFF.

This sequence joins TRBV7-3 and TRBJ2-5; 7 bases align to TRBD2. The germline gives CDR1 SGHTA, CDR2 FQGTGA. The CDR3 consists of 13 residues. V lost 5 bases to trimming and J lost 2 bases; unmatched junction nucleotides: 2. CDR3 in DNA: TGTGCCAGCAGCCGGGGAGGGCAAGAGACCCAGTACTTC. Its protein is CASSRGGQETQYF.

This clone came up a few times. The V and J genes are TRBV2 and TRBJ2-7; 11 nucleotides match TRBD2. CDR1 is SNHLY, CDR2 FYNNEI, per germline. After removal of 5 bases from V and 0 bases from J, the junction contained 3 bases not matched to a gene. The CDR3 spans 15 residues. CDR3 sequence reads: CASSSTSGSSYEQYF. DNA of the CDR3: TGTGCCAGCAGTTCCACTAGCGGGAGCTCCTACGAGCAGTACTTC. Complete variable domain (other parts from reference TRBV2 and TRBJ2-7): EPEVTQTPSHQVTQMGQEVILRCVPISNHLYFYWYRQILGQKVEFLVSFYNNEISEKSEIFDDQFSVERPDGSNFTLKIRSTKLEDSAMYFCASSSTSGSSYEQYFGPGTRLTVT.

The chain combines TRBV7-2 with TRBJ1-5; TRBD1 aligns across 10 bases. J gave up 7 bases and V 6 bases, and 6 bases lay outside the gene matches. This CDR3 is 14 amino acids long. CDR1 SGHTA and CDR2 FQGNSA come from the germline V gene. The CDR3 DNA sequence: TGTGCCAGCAGGGACAGGGGGAACGGACAGCCCCAGCATTTT. Translated: CASRDRGNGQPQHF.

The chain uses TRBV5-1 and TRBJ2-7, with D unresolved. The CDR3 is 15 amino acids. V was clipped by 4 bases and J by 0 bases, with 14 bases between them. CDR1 SGHRS and CDR2 YFSETQ come from the germline V gene. CDR3 sequence: CASSLGTAPSYEQYF. CDR3 bases: TGCGCCAGCAGCCTAGGCACAGCTCCCTCCTACGAGCAGTACTTC.

About this clone itself: A junction boundary mismatches the germline segment, possibly from a read error. This chain connects TRBV6-1 to TRBJ1-5; perhaps TRBD1 as D (5 bases). The CDR3 is 13 residues long. Looked up from germline, CDR1 is MNHNS and CDR2 is SASEGT. CDR3 sequence: CASRVTAYQSQHF. The CDR3 region has the DNA TGTGCCAGCAGGGTGACAGCCTATCAGTCCCAGCATTTT.

This clone was observed a handful of times. The chain recombines TRBV28 with TRBJ1-2; D is undetermined. In germline, CDR1 is MDHEN, CDR2 SYDVKM. The CDR3 is made up of 11 amino acids. With 8 bases removed from V and 1 base from J, the gap between germline ends came to 5 bases. For the CDR3, the DNA is TGTGCCAGCCGCTATAACTATGGCTACACCTTC. It yields the protein CASRYNYGYTF.

This clone occurred a few times. The chain recombines TRBV6-5 with TRBJ2-4; a possible D gene is TRBD1 (7 bases). V was shortened by 6 bases and J by 1 base, with 13 bases between the two germline ends. The germline CDR1 and CDR2 sequences are MNHEY and SVGAGI. CDR3 length: 15 residues. The chain's CDR3 is CASSRQGLAKNIQYF. In DNA, the CDR3 is TGTGCCAGCAGCCGACAGGGACTCGCCAAAAACATTCAGTACTTC.

This clone was seen many times. The V and J genes are TRBV27 and TRBJ2-7; 11 nucleotides align to TRBD1. Germline V gene sequence: CDR1 MNHEY, CDR2 SMNVEV (reference sequence). The CDR3 extends over 14 amino acids. Unmatched junction bases numbered 4, after V lost 6 bases and J lost 3 bases. The CDR3 sequence: CASSPGTGGYEQYF. The CDR3 DNA reads as TGTGCCAGCAGCCCCGGGACAGGGGGCTACGAGCAGTACTTC.